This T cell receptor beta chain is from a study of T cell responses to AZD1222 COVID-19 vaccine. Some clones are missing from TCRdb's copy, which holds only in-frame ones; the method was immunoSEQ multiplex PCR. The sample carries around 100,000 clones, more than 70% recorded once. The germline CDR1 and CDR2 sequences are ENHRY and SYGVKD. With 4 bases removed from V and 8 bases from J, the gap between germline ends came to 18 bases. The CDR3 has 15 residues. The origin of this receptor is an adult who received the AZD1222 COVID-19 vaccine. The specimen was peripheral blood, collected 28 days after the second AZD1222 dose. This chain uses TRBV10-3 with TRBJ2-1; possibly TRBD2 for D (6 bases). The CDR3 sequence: CAISVGTQTWDEQFF. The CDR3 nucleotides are TGTGCCATCAGTGTTGGGACTCAGACGTGGGATGAGCAGTTCTTC.